The rows below give T cell receptor beta chains drawn from one sample of a study of CD8+ T cells in alopecia areata. Profiled with immunoSEQ multiplex PCR; TCRdb holds only in-frame clones, not every one. The sample yields 130,000 or so clones, around 87% seen once. The source material was CD8+ T cells sorted from blood, sampled at week 4, from a patient treated with tofacitinib. All receptors derive from a human donor with alopecia areata. Both conserved end residues are part of each CDR3. The D gene is left open where the match is weak. A row's size may be missing; if present it is once, few, many or a size class.

D	V	size	J	DNA	CDR3
TRBD1	TRBV7-6	-	TRBJ2-2	TGTGCCAGCAGCTTAGCCGGGACAGGGAGGAAAGGGGAGCTGTTTTTT	CASSLAGTGRKGELFF
-	TRBV7-9	-	TRBJ2-2	TGTGCCAGCCACCCGTGGGAGCAGGGAAACACCGGGGAGCTGTTTTTT	CASHPWEQGNTGELFF
TRBD1	TRBV7-6	-	TRBJ1-1	TGTGCCAGCAGCCTATCCGGGACAGGGGAACCTGAAGCTTTCTTT	CASSLSGTGEPEAFF
-	TRBV30	-	TRBJ2-3	TGTGCCTGCAACCTGATGGTAGCGGCCACAGATACGCAGTATTTT	CACNLMVAATDTQYF
TRBD2	TRBV13	-	TRBJ2-3	TGTGCCAGCAGCTTAGGGACTAGCGGGAGCTATGGTACAGATACGCAGTATTTT	CASSLGTSGSYGTDTQYF
-	TRBV19	-	TRBJ1-1	TGTGCCAGTAGTATTTCGATCGACGGGTTTGAAGCTTTCTTT	CASSISIDGFEAFF
-	TRBV4-1	-	TRBJ1-5	TGCGCCAGCAGCCTCAGGGAGACTAGCAACCAGCCCCAGCATTTT	CASSLRETSNQPQHF
-	TRBV29-1	-	TRBJ2-2	TGCAGCGTTGCGGGGAACACCGGGGAGCTGTTTTTT	CSVAGNTGELFF
-	TRBV14	-	TRBJ2-1	TGTGCCAGCAGCCAAGAACCCTTTAATGAGCAGTTCTTC	CASSQEPFNEQFF
-	TRBV4-1	-	TRBJ1-5	TGCGCCAGCAGCTTAGGGGGAGGCACAGGGACCAATCAGCCCCAGCATTTT	CASSLGGGTGTNQPQHF
-	TRBV11-2	-	TRBJ2-7	TGTGCCAGCAGCTTAGTGGCTAGCGAGACCTACGAGCAGTACTTC	CASSLVASETYEQYF
-	TRBV19	-	TRBJ1-6	TGTGCCAGTGGAAATTCACCCCTCCACTTT	CASGNSPLHF
TRBD1	TRBV7-2	-	TRBJ2-7	TGTGCCAGCAGCCCGACAGGGTACGAGCAGTACTTC	CASSPTGYEQYF
-	TRBV5-4	-	TRBJ2-7	TGTGCCAGCAGCTTGGACTTCCTCTCCTACGAGCAGTACTTC	CASSLDFLSYEQYF
-	TRBV4-1	-	TRBJ2-3	TGCGCCAGCAGCCAAGCAGGACACAATACGCAGTATTTT	CASSQAGHNTQYF
-	TRBV7-8	-	TRBJ2-1	TGTGCCAGCAGTCCGAACAAGGGGGACAATGAGCAGTTCTTC	CASSPNKGDNEQFF
-	TRBV6-1	-	TRBJ2-7	TGTGCCAGCAGTATACAGGGCCCCTCCTACGAGCAGTACTTC	CASSIQGPSYEQYF
TRBD2	TRBV4-1	-	TRBJ2-3	TGCGCCAGCAGCCTAATCAGACTAGCGGGAACTAGCACAGATACGCAGTATTTT	CASSLIRLAGTSTDTQYF
-	TRBV30	-	TRBJ2-7	TGTGCCTGGAGTGACCGTGTCTACGAGCAGTACTTC	CAWSDRVYEQYF
-	TRBV2	-	TRBJ2-7	TGTGCCAGCAGTGTCGAACAGAACGAGCAGTACTTC	CASSVEQNEQYF
-	TRBV19	many	TRBJ2-5	TGTGCCAGTAGAGATGCAGTGGAGACCCAGTACTTC	CASRDAVETQYF
-	TRBV27	-	TRBJ2-2	TGTGCCAGCAGCCGGGCTTACACCGGGGAGCTGTTTTTT	CASSRAYTGELFF
-	TRBV2	-	TRBJ2-1	TGTGCCAGCAGTGAAGGGTTAGGGACTCTCCCCTACAATGAGCAGTTCTTC	CASSEGLGTLPYNEQFF
-	TRBV9	once	TRBJ2-1	TGTGCCAGCGGGGCCACCTACAATGAGCAGTTCTTC	CASGATYNEQFF
-	TRBV30	once	TRBJ2-3	TGTGCCTGGACTATGGGGACCTCTAGCACAGATACGCAGTATTTT	CAWTMGTSSTDTQYF
-	TRBV29-1	-	TRBJ2-1	TGCAGCGTTGAAGGTTTGCGGGGCAGCTCCTACAATGAGCAGTTCTTC	CSVEGLRGSSYNEQFF
-	TRBV10-3	once	TRBJ2-7	TGTGCCATCAGTGAATTAGCGGATACCTACGAGCAGTACTTC	CAISELADTYEQYF
-	TRBV7-2	-	TRBJ1-6	TGTGCCAGCAGCGTCGACAGCTATAATTCACCCCTCCACTTT	CASSVDSYNSPLHF
TRBD2	TRBV7-3	-	TRBJ2-3	TGTGCCAGCAGCTTGACTAGCGGGGCGACAGATACGCAGTATTTT	CASSLTSGATDTQYF
TRBD1	TRBV7-9	once	TRBJ1-1	TGTGCCACCGTAGGGGGCGTCGCTGAAGCTTTCTTT	CATVGGVAEAFF
-	TRBV27	-	TRBJ2-7	TGTGCCAGCAGTTTCTCGCTTGGGACTCAGATCTACGAGCAGTACTTC	CASSFSLGTQIYEQYF
TRBD1	TRBV29-1	-	TRBJ2-7	TGCAGCGTTGAACGGGACAGGCCCTACGAGCAGTACTTC	CSVERDRPYEQYF
TRBD1	TRBV7-9	-	TRBJ2-7	TGTGCCAGCAGCTTCCTATCAACAGGGGGCAGCTACGAGCAGTACTTC	CASSFLSTGGSYEQYF
TRBD1	TRBV19	-	TRBJ1-2	TGTGCCAGTAGTACTCTGGTACAGGGGCTGGACTATGGCTACACCTTC	CASSTLVQGLDYGYTF
TRBD1	TRBV29-1	-	TRBJ2-7	TGCAGCGTTGAGGTAACAGGGGAGAAGTACTTC	CSVEVTGEKYF
TRBD2	TRBV7-6	-	TRBJ2-3	TGTGCCAGCAGCTGGGGATTTAGCGGGGAGGGAACAGATACGCAGTATTTT	CASSWGFSGEGTDTQYF
-	TRBV29-1	-	TRBJ2-5	TGCAGCGTTGAGGGCGCCCCCCTTCAAGAGACCCAGTACTTC	CSVEGAPLQETQYF
-	TRBV5-8	-	TRBJ2-1	TGTGCCAGCAGCCCCTACGTACAGTTCTTC	CASSPYVQFF
TRBD2	TRBV27	-	TRBJ2-7	TGTGCCAGCAGTTTATCGAGCGGGGGGGCTTTCTACGAGCAGTACTTC	CASSLSSGGAFYEQYF
TRBD2	TRBV4-1	-	TRBJ2-7	TGCGCCAGCAGCCAAGGACTAGCGGGAGGGTACGAGCAGTACTTC	CASSQGLAGGYEQYF
-	TRBV7-9	-	TRBJ1-1	TGTGCCAGCAGCCAGGGGTCAGGAGAAATGAACACTGAAGCTTTCTTT	CASSQGSGEMNTEAFF
-	TRBV14	-	TRBJ2-7	TGTGCCAGCAGCCAAGGCAGGGGTTCTGACTCCTACGAGCAGTACTTC	CASSQGRGSDSYEQYF
-	TRBV29-1	-	TRBJ1-2	TGCAGCGTTGAGGCCAGGGGTGGCTACACCTTC	CSVEARGGYTF
-	TRBV4-1	-	TRBJ1-1	TGCGCCAGCAGCCAACCGACAGAATGGGGCACTGAAGCTTTCTTT	CASSQPTEWGTEAFF
-	TRBV6-5	once	TRBJ2-2	TGTGCCAGCAGCCCAGTCTTAGGAACTGGGGAGCTGTTTTTT	CASSPVLGTGELFF
TRBD1	TRBV7-9	-	TRBJ1-5	TGTGCCAGCAGCTTAGCGGGACAGGGCCAGCATTTT	CASSLAGQGQHF
TRBD2	TRBV27	-	TRBJ2-7	TGTGCCAGCAGTTTGGGGGGGAAGGCCTACGAGCAGTACTTC	CASSLGGKAYEQYF
-	TRBV29-1	few	TRBJ2-7	TGCAGCGTTGAAGTTGGGGTGGTGGGGTTATACGAGCAGTACTTC	CSVEVGVVGLYEQYF
TRBD2	TRBV9	-	TRBJ2-1	TGTGCCAGCAGCGTTTCTAGCGGGGATGAGCAGTTCTTC	CASSVSSGDEQFF
TRBD2	TRBV29-1	-	TRBJ2-4	TGCAGCGTTGAATTGGCGGGAGTAGCCAAAAACATTCAGTACTTC	CSVELAGVAKNIQYF
-	TRBV29-1	few	TRBJ2-7	TGCAGCGCCGGGAGTGCAGGCTCCTACGAGCAGTACTTC	CSAGSAGSYEQYF
-	TRBV7-2	-	TRBJ2-3	TGTGCCAGCAGCTTAGGCGGCTACGATACGCAGTATTTT	CASSLGGYDTQYF
-	TRBV9	-	TRBJ1-1	TGTGCCAGCAGCGTAGCGGAGACGAACACTGAAGCTTTCTTT	CASSVAETNTEAFF
TRBD1	TRBV30	-	TRBJ2-7	TGTGCCTGGGCCGATGGGACAGGGGGATACGAGCAGTACTTC	CAWADGTGGYEQYF
-	TRBV30	once	TRBJ2-7	TGTGCCTGGAGAGACAAGACCTACGAGCAGTACTTC	CAWRDKTYEQYF
TRBD2	TRBV19	once	TRBJ2-3	TGTGCCAGTAGTATCCTCGCGGGAGAGGTAGATACGCAGTATTTT	CASSILAGEVDTQYF
TRBD1	TRBV9	once	TRBJ2-7	TGTGCCAGCAGCGGGACAGGGGGGCAGTACGAGCAGTACTTC	CASSGTGGQYEQYF